One and the same sample provided the 32 T cell receptor beta chains below, sequenced in a study of blood T cells in healthy people across ages. Together with a sample-barcoded 5' primer, a J-beta primer mix was included in a second PCR lasting about 7 to 11 cycles. TCRdb reanalysed the 5' RACE reads using MiXCR and keeps one entry per CDR3 protein. The table shows about 640,000 distinct CDR3 sequences, with roughly 58% occurring only once. Sequencing was done on a sample of blood. Source of these receptors: a man in his sixties in good health.

This clonotype appeared many times. This clone may be a read error of a much larger clone one base away. This chain uses TRBV28 with TRBJ2-7; TRBD1 aligns across 7 bases. The germline V gene has CDR1 MDHEN and CDR2 SYDVKM. J lost 12 bases, V lost 4 bases, and 12 bases had no gene match. The CDR3 consists of 13 residues. CDR3: CASSWSGTVYRYF. The DNA for the CDR3 is TGTGCCAGCAGTTGGTCCGGGACAGTGTATAGGTACTTC.

This clonotype was recorded once. This chain links TRBV10-3 with TRBJ1-1; D not certain. The CDR3 is 14 amino acids. Per germline, CDR1 ENHRY and CDR2 SYGVKD. V was trimmed by 6 bases and J by 5 bases, leaving 16 bases between them. CDR3 DNA sequence: TGTGCCATCAGGGCTACCATACTGGGTACTGAAGCTTTCTTT. Residues: CAIRATILGTEAFF.

This rearrangement joins TRBV7-8 to TRBJ2-6, with unresolved D. Germline assignment: CDR1 SGHVS and CDR2 FQNEAQ. The CDR3 is 19 residues long. V was clipped by 7 bases and J by 0 bases, with 22 bases between them. CDR3 protein: CASNPAWASSSSGANVLTF. The CDR3 region has the DNA TGTGCCAGCAACCCAGCCTGGGCCAGTTCGTCCTCTGGGGCCAACGTCCTGACTTTC.

V is TRBV5-1 and J is TRBJ1-6, with 9 positions matching TRBD1. After removal of 3 bases from V and 4 bases from J, the junction contained 2 bases not matched to a gene. The CDR3 is made up of 15 amino acids. CDR1 and CDR2 (germline): SGHRS, YFSETQ. The DNA for the CDR3 is TGCGCCAGCAGCTGGACAGGGGATTATAATTCACCCCTCCACTTT. Translation: CASSWTGDYNSPLHF.

The V gene is TRBV2, the J gene TRBJ1-1; D is undetermined. This CDR3 region has 12 residues. CDR1 SNHLY and CDR2 FYNNEI come from the germline V gene. V gave up 4 bases and J gave up 7 bases, with 10 bases separating them. DNA for the CDR3: TGTGCCAGCAGTGCTGGTTGGGGTGAAGCTTTCTTT. It codes for CASSAGWGEAFF.

V is TRBV12-3 or TRBV12-4 and J is TRBJ2-5, with TRBD1 as a possible D gene (5 bases). Trimming removed 6 bases at V and 11 bases at J, with 16 bases between. CDR3 length: 12 residues. CDR3 amino acids: CASRPTAGEQYF. In DNA, the CDR3 is TGTGCCAGCAGGCCGACAGCTGGAGAGCAGTACTTC.

The chain has TRBV4-1 and TRBJ2-4; 8 nucleotides agree with TRBD1. Trimming removed 0 bases from V and 3 bases from J; junction bases left unmatched: 16. The CDR3 is 20 amino acids. Germline V gene data show CDR1 as MGHRA and CDR2 as YSYEKL. The CDR3 loop reads CASSQDRGRGPLGGKNIQYF. Written as DNA, the CDR3 is TGCGCCAGCAGCCAAGATAGGGGCAGGGGGCCCTTAGGGGGCAAAAACATTCAGTACTTC.

V usage is TRBV20-1 and J usage is TRBJ2-5, with 7 bases matching TRBD2. This CDR3 spans 12 amino acids. CDR1 DFQATT and CDR2 SNEGSKA come from the germline V gene (reference sequence). This CDR3 is CKASGHQETQYF. Written as DNA, the CDR3 is TGCAAGGCTAGCGGCCACCAAGAGACCCAGTACTTC.

This clonotype has just a few counts. This chain uses TRBV3-1 with TRBJ1-5; weak D call: TRBD1 (6 bases). Germline V gene data show CDR1 as LGHDT and CDR2 as YNNKEL (reference sequence). The CDR3 is 14 residues long. The ends were cut back, 5 bases at V and 0 bases at J, with 8 bases in the middle. CDR3 sequence: CASSDRNSNQPQHF. The CDR3 coding sequence is TGTGCCAGCAGCGACAGGAATAGCAATCAGCCCCAGCATTTT.

This clonotype appeared a few times. Germline is not matched at one junction end, which may reflect a read error. The chain carries TRBV12-3 or TRBV12-4 and TRBJ2-7, with D perhaps matching TRBD2 (5 bases). This CDR3 has 12 residues. The CDR3 DNA reads as TGTGCCAGCAGTACGGACTCCAACGAGCAGTACTTC. Translation gives CASSTDSNEQYF.

This clonotype was recorded at least ten times. A single base separates this from a much larger clone, so it may be a read error. The chain combines TRBV21-1 with TRBJ2-7. TRBV21-1 is classified as a pseudogene. The CDR3 covers 16 residues. The CDR3, as DNA: TGTGCCAGCCGGTGCGTCGACCGTGGCAGTGGAAACGAGCAGTACTTC. Translated: CASRCVDRGSGNEQYF.

The rearrangement uses TRBV29-1 and TRBJ2-3; D remains unclear. The CDR3 has 14 residues. V was trimmed by 5 bases and J by 6 bases, leaving 18 bases between them. CDR1 SQVTM and CDR2 ANQGSEA come from the germline V gene. The CDR3 region has the DNA TGCAGCGTTCGTCCCGGGTCCACAGCGGATACGCAGTATTTT. This encodes CSVRPGSTADTQYF.

This clonotype was observed at least ten times. The chain is built from TRBV21-1 and TRBJ2-5. TRBV21-1 counts as a pseudogene. The CDR3 length is 12 residues. CDR3 protein: CASQRGSETQYF. The CDR3 coding sequence is TGTGCCAGCCAACGGGGTAGCGAGACCCAGTACTTC.

V usage is TRBV4-2 and J usage is TRBJ1-1; perhaps TRBD1 as D (5 bases). Germline V CDR1 and CDR2: LGHNA, YNFKEQ. The CDR3 is 13 residues long. V shed 4 bases and J shed 10 bases, with 16 bases lying between them. The CDR3 is CASSRTGGVAAFF. The CDR3 DNA reads as TGTGCCAGCAGCCGAACCGGGGGTGTTGCAGCTTTCTTT.

This rearrangement joins TRBV7-2 to TRBJ1-5; D is ambiguous. The V gene's germline CDR1 is SGHTA and CDR2 FQGNSA. This CDR3 has 13 amino acids. Deletions cut 7 bases from V and 8 bases from J, with 15 bases between. The CDR3 spells CASTKAGREPQHF. CDR3 in DNA: TGTGCCAGCACGAAGGCCGGGAGGGAGCCCCAGCATTTT.

This chain connects TRBV20-1 to TRBJ2-7, with D hard to call. Germline V gene data show CDR1 as DFQATT and CDR2 as SNEGSKA (reference sequence). The germline V and J ends were trimmed by 1 base and 4 bases, with 17 bases remaining between them. The CDR3 has 15 amino acids. The CDR3 loop reads CSARAPVGTTYEQYF. CDR3 sequence (DNA): TGCAGTGCTAGAGCTCCCGTGGGCACTACATACGAGCAGTACTTC.

The chain couples TRBV15 to TRBJ2-5; D possibly matches TRBD1 or TRBD2 (6 bases each). CDR3 length equals 15 residues. CDR1 and CDR2 from the germline V gene are LNHNV and YYDKDF (reference sequence). The V end lost 2 bases, the J end lost 4 bases, and 14 bases lay between the germline ends. The CDR3 DNA reads TGTGCCACCAGCAGAACCGCATCGGGGGCAGAGACCCAGTACTTC. It codes for CATSRTASGAETQYF. Using reference TRBV15 and TRBJ2-5 for the parts outside the CDR3, the full variable domain is DAMVIQNPRYQVTQFGKPVTLSCSQTLNHNVMYWYQQKSSQAPKLLFHYYDKDFNNEADTPDNFQSRRPNTSFCFLDIRSPGLGDTAMYLCATSRTASGAETQYFGPGTRLLVL.

This clonotype was found many times. The chain couples TRBV3-1 to TRBJ2-1, with 7 bases matching TRBD1. CDR3 length equals 16 residues. Germline V gives CDR1 LGHDT, CDR2 YNNKEL (reference sequence). The V and J ends lost 3 bases and 2 bases, in that order; junction bases with no gene match: 7. CDR3 protein: CASSHGDRAAYNEQFF. CDR3 coding DNA: TGTGCCAGCAGCCACGGAGACAGGGCCGCCTACAATGAGCAGTTCTTC.

CDR3 loop: CASSQQGLGANVLTF. Written as DNA, the CDR3 is TGTGCCAGCAGCCAGCAGGGTCTGGGGGCCAACGTCCTGACTTTC. The chain is built from TRBV11-2 and TRBJ2-6, with D perhaps TRBD1 (5 bases). The V end lost 5 bases, the J end lost 4 bases, and 12 bases lay between the germline ends. This CDR3 has 15 residues. Germline values: CDR1 SGHAT, CDR2 FQNNGV. The full variable domain, rest sourced from reference TRBV11-2 and TRBJ2-6, is EAGVAQSPRYKIIEKRQSVAFWCNPISGHATLYWYQQILGQGPKLLIQFQNNGVVDDSQLPKDRFSAERLKGVDSTLKIQPAKLEDSAVYLCASSQQGLGANVLTFGAGSRLTVL.

This rearrangement joins TRBV29-1 to TRBJ1-1, with D unresolved. The CDR3 extends over 13 amino acids. Looked up from germline, CDR1 is SQVTM and CDR2 is ANQGSEA. Trimming cost V 7 bases and J 1 base, with 13 bases left between them. The CDR3 nucleotides are TGCAGCGCCGGGAGAGGACCGAACACTGAAGCTTTCTTT. Translating it yields CSAGRGPNTEAFF.

The rearrangement uses TRBV29-1 and TRBJ2-3, with 9 bases fitting TRBD2. Germline lookup yields CDR1 SQVTM and CDR2 ANQGSEA. V trimming: 0 bases; J trimming: 4 bases; junction bases outside the gene matches: 8. The CDR3 has 16 residues. DNA for the CDR3: TGCAGCGTTGAAGAGGCCGGGACTAGCATTCCAGATACGCAGTATTTT. It translates to CSVEEAGTSIPDTQYF.

The chain joins TRBV7-2 to TRBJ2-4, with D perhaps matching TRBD2 (5 bases). The CDR3 contains 13 residues. Trimming took off 6 bases at V and 6 bases at J, with 12 bases between the two ends. Germline V lookup: CDR1 SGHTA, CDR2 FQGNSA. The CDR3 is CASSPEGRNIQYF. CDR3 coding DNA: TGTGCCAGCAGTCCCGAAGGGAGAAACATTCAGTACTTC.

This clonotype was recorded at least ten times. The genes are TRBV7-2 and TRBJ2-2; D gene ambiguous. V was pared by 3 bases and J by 3 bases, with 11 bases between. The germline gives CDR1 SGHTA, CDR2 FQGNSA. The CDR3 spans 15 residues. CDR3 amino acids: CASSFVTGHTGELFF. The DNA of the CDR3 is TGTGCCAGCAGCTTCGTGACTGGCCACACCGGGGAGCTGTTTTTT.

The rearrangement uses TRBV3-1 and TRBJ2-1; perhaps TRBD2 as D (5 bases). The germline V and J ends were trimmed by 5 bases and 2 bases, with 10 bases remaining between them. Germline V gene lookup returns CDR1 LGHDT and CDR2 YNNKEL (reference sequence). This CDR3 is 14 amino acids long. The CDR3 DNA sequence: TGTGCCAGCAGCGACGCCGGGACCTACAATGAGCAGTTCTTC. It encodes CASSDAGTYNEQFF.

Remarks on this clonotype: The junction and the germline gene differ at one end; a read error may be behind it. The chain carries TRBV20-1 and TRBJ2-7; D is perhaps TRBD2 (5 bases). There are 12 residues in the CDR3. Germline values: CDR1 DFQATT, CDR2 SNEGSKA (reference sequence). This CDR3 reads CSARASGYEQNF. CDR3 bases: TGCAGTGCTAGAGCAAGCGGCTACGAGCAGAACTTC.

This clonotype has a handful of counts. Being one base from a much bigger clone, this may be a read error. J is TRBJ2-1 and V is TRBV20-1, with unresolved D. The DNA end is more similar to TRBJ2-7, so the J call may be wrong. The CDR3 loop spans 13 amino acids. The germline gives CDR1 DFQATT, CDR2 SNEGSKA (reference sequence). The CDR3: CSATTGYYNEQYF. As DNA, the CDR3 is TGCAGTGCCACCACCGGATACTACAATGAGCAGTACTTC.

The chain couples TRBV24-1 to TRBJ2-5, with 9 bases fitting TRBD1. This CDR3 has 16 residues. Germline V gives CDR1 KGHDR, CDR2 SFDVKD. V dropped 4 bases and J dropped 5; count of bases not matched to a gene: 10. CDR3 in DNA: TGTGCCACCAGTGACGCCGGGACAGGGTACAAGGAGACCCAGTACTTC. This gives the protein CATSDAGTGYKETQYF.

This clonotype was counted a single time. The rearrangement uses TRBV19 and TRBJ2-6; D is ambiguous. The CDR3 has 16 amino acids. In germline, CDR1 is LNHDA, CDR2 SQIVND (reference sequence). The germline V and J ends were trimmed by 5 bases and 0 bases, with 11 bases remaining between them. DNA for the CDR3: TGTGCCAGTAGTCCTGAACGGACCTCTGGGGCCAACGTCCTGACTTTC. This sequence encodes CASSPERTSGANVLTF. The entire variable domain, with the rest obtained from reference TRBV19 and TRBJ2-6, is as follows: DGGITQSPKYLFRKEGQNVTLSCEQNLNHDAMYWYRQDPGQGLRLIYYSQIVNDFQKGDIAEGYSVSREKKESFPLTVTSAQKNPTAFYLCASSPERTSGANVLTFGAGSRLTVL.

V is TRBV29-1 and J is TRBJ2-1; TRBD1 might be the D (6 bases). The ends were cut back, 3 bases at V and 8 bases at J, with 11 bases in the middle. Germline CDR1 and CDR2: SQVTM and ANQGSEA. The CDR3 loop spans 12 amino acids. The CDR3 coding sequence is TGCAGCGTTGATAGTGGGGGCCATGAGCAGTTCTTC. It translates to CSVDSGGHEQFF.

This chain joins TRBV4-1 and TRBJ2-4; 11 nucleotides agree with TRBD1. The length of the CDR3 is 16 residues. Germline V CDR1 and CDR2: MGHRA, YSYEKL. V trimming: 2 bases; J trimming: 8 bases; junction bases outside the gene matches: 8. In DNA, the CDR3 is TGCGCCAGCAGCCAATTCCCGGGACAGGGGGTAGACATTCAGTACTTC. Translated, it gives CASSQFPGQGVDIQYF.

The chain couples TRBV10-3 to TRBJ1-2; TRBD1 might be the D (5 bases). The CDR3 sequence is 12 residues long. The V and J ends lost 8 bases and 7 bases respectively, with 14 bases between them. Germline CDR1 ENHRY, CDR2 SYGVKD. CDR3 in DNA: TGTGCCATCCAGGGAGATAGGGCTGGCTACACCTTC. It yields the protein CAIQGDRAGYTF.

The genes are TRBV7-2 and TRBJ2-5; no clear D gene. CDR1 is SGHTA, CDR2 FQGNSA, per germline. V dropped 0 bases and J dropped 1 base, with 9 bases sitting between them. The CDR3 is 15 residues long. CDR3 protein: CASSLAARLQETQYF. The DNA for the CDR3 is TGTGCCAGCAGCTTAGCAGCGCGACTCCAAGAGACCCAGTACTTC.